The entry below gives a single T cell receptor (beta chain) sequence along with its context. Its target is not known. For TCR beta, libraries came from quantitative 5'-RACE with molecular barcodes. Using its own MiXCR run on the 5' RACE reads, TCRdb lists one record per CDR3 protein. The sample lists roughly 180,000 distinct CDR3 sequences; 9.5% to 10% were seen once. This sample was included in a study of CD8 T cells in ankylosing spondylitis. General observations from the study: According to the report, clones linked to the disease were significantly enriched in matched synovial fluid samples taken from ankylosing spondylitis patients.

With 6 bases clipped from V and 3 bases from J, the junction kept 7 bases outside the gene matches. This CDR3 comprises 14 residues. Germline V lookup: CDR1 MNHEY, CDR2 SMNVEV (reference sequence). The chain combines TRBV27 with TRBJ2-7; 8 bases are a match to TRBD1. This sequence was found in a female donor with ankylosing spondylitis or in good health (not recorded which). The source material was blood, either unsorted or a sorted T cell fraction (not recorded which). The CDR3 is CASRPGQVNYEQYF. The CDR3, as DNA: TGTGCCAGCAGACCGGGACAGGTGAACTACGAGCAGTACTTC.